The source of this T cell receptor beta chain is a study of blood T cells in healthy people across ages (dated by TCRdb to between 2014 and 2017). A note on the overall study: In model experiments, template switching captured about one uniquely barcoded TCR beta cDNA molecule for every two T cells. The donors were split into four age groups: young (average 16 years), middle-aged (over 35), aged (approximately 60) and long-lived (under 90). To track age-related changes in TCR beta repertoire diversity, the study relied on deep sequencing normalized with unique cDNA molecular identifiers. For two donors (one aged 18 to 29 and one aged 80 or older), the study analyzed two additional independent replicas of 1 million unique cDNA reads from the same blood draw. To avoid experimental bias, donors of different ages were distributed randomly across sequencing lanes.

Donors were 35 to 40 systemically healthy Caucasian individuals from Russia aged roughly 6 to 95 years. Each donor gave about 9.8 milliliters of peripheral blood, drawn into EDTA-treated Vacutainer tubes. PBMCs were isolated by Ficoll-Paque density-gradient centrifugation, with at least 6.5 million obtained per sample. Total RNA, at least 5 micrograms per sample, was extracted from PBMCs with Trizol reagent. Naive CD45RAhigh/CD27high T cell percentages were measured by flow cytometry on a PBMC aliquot from every donor. This clonotype was counted between two and nine times. Its antigen is unknown. No clone much larger than this one lies a single base away; base qualities are absent. Libraries were prepared through 5' RACE. Sequencer: Illumina HiSeq 2500. The second PCR ran for about 7 to 11 cycles and used a J-beta primer mix along with a sample-barcoded 5' primer. A unique molecular identifier was introduced onto each TCR beta cDNA molecule by a template-switch 5' adaptor carrying 12 random nucleotides. At least 3 million CDR3-containing paired-end reads were obtained from each sample. First-strand cDNA was synthesized from all RNA with the Mint cDNA synthesis kit, primed by a TRBC-specific oligonucleotide. Following uracil-DNA glycosylase treatment, a first 18-cycle PCR with universal primers M1SS and BC2_uni_R was performed on all cDNA. On the authors' methods: For normalization, 1 million high-quality reads were randomly selected from each sample, with every read carrying a distinct molecular identifier. Reads with shared molecular identifiers were discarded instead of being binned into consensus sequences. MiTCR, run with a Q25 quality threshold and the strictest error-elimination algorithm, handled CDR3 identification, clonotype clustering and error correction. A nonparametric unseen species model using Euler transformation provided a lower-bound estimate of total TCR beta diversity. In TCRdb, the public reads were trimmed at Q25 with fastp and aligned with MiXCR, with productive beta chains retained. When rows share a CDR3 protein, they turn into one entry using the most common DNA and genes. The V and J calls were determined by TCRdb, not by the authors. The sample has 550,000 to 750,000 distinct CDR3 sequences on record, around a fifth of them singletons. The ten biggest clones cover approximately 3.6% of the sample.

Taken from cysteine to phenylalanine, the CDR3 has 12 residues. The sequence is cut down to CDR3 DNA, 36 bases in frame from base 1. CDR1 and CDR2 are read off the germline V gene as MDHEN and SYDVKM. The junction shows trimming of 6 bases on V and 9 bases on J, plus 9 bases between the germline ends. The investigation overall reported the following: Observed TCR beta diversity per million T cells fell roughly linearly with age, and a significant reduction was already apparent by age roughly 40. The percentage of naive T cells measured by flow cytometry correlated strongly with observed TCR beta diversity. The CMV infection status of donors was not known, potentially confounding age-related changes in expanded clonotypes. Because profiling used bulk unsorted PBMCs, naive and antigen-experienced compartments could not be compared conclusively. Compared with the aged group, the long-lived group had more naive CD4+ T cells, fewer expanded clones and increased TCR diversity, a pattern suggesting age selection. Estimates of total diversity based on one million sequenced T cells were regarded as lower bounds and as underestimates.

The sample was blood. The rearranged segments are TRBV28 and TRBJ1-6, with the D gene not confidently named. This TCR was recovered from a man between 65 and 80 years old in good health. The CDR3: CASRDGSSPLHF. The nucleotides are TGTGCCAGCAGGGACGGGAGTTCACCCCTCCACTTT.